Included here is one T cell receptor beta chain sequence, with context. What it binds is unknown. The data stem from a study of cytomegalovirus exposure and HLA in healthy donors. Study-level points and caveats: It was assumed in the presence/absence analyses that sequencing depth was roughly uniform across donors. When analyzed later, the rates of TCR association showed variation by HLA locus, with DRB1 the most and HLA-C the fewest.

V lost 6 bases and J 4 bases, leaving 16 bases between the germline ends. Germline V gene sequence: CDR1 SGHRS, CDR2 YFSETQ. The CDR3 covers 14 residues. Both 60 Vbeta primers and 13 Jbeta primers went into the PCR. Only in-frame clones appear in the TCRdb table, and some are missing; sequencing was by immunoSEQ multiplex PCR. The table records approximately 120,000 clones, 80% of them present only once. Donors sampled were nominally healthy, though unrecorded immune exposures were likely. The sequenced sample consisted of PBMCs. The clonotype was recovered from a man younger than 40 in good health and CMV-seropositive. This chain joins TRBV5-1 and TRBJ1-1; a possible D gene is TRBD1 (5 bases). CDR3 DNA: TGCGCCAGCAATCTAGGGGTAGGTGTCACTGAAGCTTTCTTT. It is translated as CASNLGVGVTEAFF.